This record looks at one T cell receptor (beta chain) sequence and its context. Extracted RNA was reverse transcribed, and the resulting cDNA served as sequencing template. Clones were sequenced by immunoSEQ multiplex PCR, and TCRdb holds only the in-frame ones, with some missing. The repertoire has 150,000 to 200,000 clones, 67% of them found once; the top ten carry about an eighth. The sample comes from a study of CD8+ T cells in alopecia areata. J was trimmed by 0 bases and V by 6 bases; bases with no gene match: 3. The germline V gene encodes CDR1 SQVTM and CDR2 ANQGSEA. The CDR3 is made up of 15 amino acids.

The genes are TRBV29-1 and TRBJ2-6, with TRBD1 matching over 9 bases. The receptor's source is a human donor with alopecia areata. The material sequenced was CD8+ T cells sorted from blood, taken at week 0. The CDR3 nucleotides are TGCAGCGTGGGGGACAGGGTCTCTGGGGCCAACGTCCTGACTTTC. Protein product: CSVGDRVSGANVLTF. Drawing the rest from reference TRBV29-1 and TRBJ2-6, the complete variable domain is SAVISQKPSRDICQRGTSLTIQCQVDSQVTMMFWYRQQPGQSLTLIATANQGSEATYESGFVIDKFPISRPNLTFSTLTVSNMSPEDSSIYLCSVGDRVSGANVLTFGAGSRLTVL.